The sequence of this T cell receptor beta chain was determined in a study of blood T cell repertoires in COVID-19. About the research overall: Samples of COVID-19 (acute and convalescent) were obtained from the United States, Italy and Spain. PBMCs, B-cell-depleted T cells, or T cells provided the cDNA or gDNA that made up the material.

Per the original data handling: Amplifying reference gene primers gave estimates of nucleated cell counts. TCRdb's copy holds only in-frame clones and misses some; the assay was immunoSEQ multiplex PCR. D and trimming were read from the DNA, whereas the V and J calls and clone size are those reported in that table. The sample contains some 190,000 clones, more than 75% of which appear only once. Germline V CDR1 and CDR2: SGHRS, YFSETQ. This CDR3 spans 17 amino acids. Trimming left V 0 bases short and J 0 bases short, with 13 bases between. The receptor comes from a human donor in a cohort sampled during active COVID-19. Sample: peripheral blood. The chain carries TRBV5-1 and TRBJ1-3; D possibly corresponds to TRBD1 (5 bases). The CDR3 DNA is TGCGCCAGCAGCTTGGCATGGGGCGGCGTCTCTGGAAACACCATATATTTT. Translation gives CASSLAWGGVSGNTIYF.